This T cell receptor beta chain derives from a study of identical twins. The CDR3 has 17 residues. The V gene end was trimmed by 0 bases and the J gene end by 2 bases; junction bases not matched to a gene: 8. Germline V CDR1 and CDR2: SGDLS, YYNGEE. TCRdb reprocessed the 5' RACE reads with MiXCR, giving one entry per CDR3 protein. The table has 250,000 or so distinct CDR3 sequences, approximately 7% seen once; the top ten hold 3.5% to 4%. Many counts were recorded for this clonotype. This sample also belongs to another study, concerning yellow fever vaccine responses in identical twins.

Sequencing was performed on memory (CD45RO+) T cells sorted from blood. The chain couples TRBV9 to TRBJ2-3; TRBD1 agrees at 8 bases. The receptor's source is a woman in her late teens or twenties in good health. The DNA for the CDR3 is TGTGCCAGCAGCGTAGGAGGACAGGGCCGGGACACAGATACGCAGTATTTT. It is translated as CASSVGGQGRDTDTQYF.